The 27 T cell receptor beta chains reported below all come from one sample, sequenced in a study of T cell changes during pregnancy in multiple sclerosis. The method was immunoSEQ multiplex PCR; TCRdb's version includes in-frame clones alone and lacks a portion of them. The table lists about 24,000 clones, approximately 80% of them singletons. Specimen: CD8+ T cells from peripheral blood mononuclear cells, collected in the first trimester of pregnancy. All receptors come from a female donor in good health, enrolled as a control in a pregnancy study.

The CDR3 region is CASSDGSGHNEQFF. The CDR3 DNA follows: TGTGCCAGCAGTGACGGAAGCGGCCACAATGAGCAGTTCTTC. This rearrangement joins TRBV6-4 to TRBJ2-1; maybe TRBD2 (5 bases). Germline loops: CDR1 MRHNA, CDR2 SNTAGT. The CDR3 length is 14 residues. Trimming left V 2 bases short and J 5 bases short, with 10 bases between.

The chain combines TRBV15 with TRBJ2-7; D gene ambiguous. CDR1 and CDR2 (germline): LNHNV, YYDKDF (reference sequence). The CDR3 has 16 amino acids. The ends were cut back, 1 base at V and 0 bases at J, with 13 bases in the middle. In nucleotides, the CDR3 is TGTGCCACCAGCAGAGGTCCATTACCCAGCTCCTACGAGCAGTACTTC. Its protein product is CATSRGPLPSSYEQYF.

The rearrangement links TRBV4-1 to TRBJ2-7, with 10 bases identical to TRBD1. There are 15 residues in the CDR3. Germline V lookup: CDR1 MGHRA, CDR2 YSYEKL. V was clipped by 3 bases and J by 0 bases; unmatched bases: 2. The chain's CDR3 is CASSQDRGSSYEQYF. CDR3 bases: TGCGCCAGCAGCCAGGACAGGGGGAGCTCCTACGAGCAGTACTTC.

The gene calls are TRBV10-2 and TRBJ1-1, with TRBD1 as a possible D gene (6 bases). This CDR3 is 13 amino acids long. The germline V and J ends were trimmed by 0 bases and 11 bases, with 13 bases remaining between them. The germline V gene has CDR1 WSHSY and CDR2 SAAADI. The CDR3 sequence is CASSESKGVGAFF. As DNA, the CDR3 is TGCGCCAGCAGTGAGTCAAAGGGGGTTGGGGCTTTCTTT.

This sequence joins TRBV15 and TRBJ2-1; 12 nucleotides align to TRBD1. The CDR3 runs to 16 residues. Looked up from germline, CDR1 is LNHNV and CDR2 is YYDKDF (reference sequence). V gave up 2 bases and J gave up 9 bases; unmatched junction bases: 8. CDR3 DNA sequence: TGTGCCACCAGCAGAACTGCCGGGACAGGGGGCGCTGAGCAGTTCTTC. This codes for CATSRTAGTGGAEQFF. The full variable domain, rest sourced from reference TRBV15 and TRBJ2-1, is DAMVIQNPRYQVTQFGKPVTLSCSQTLNHNVMYWYQQKSSQAPKLLFHYYDKDFNNEADTPDNFQSRRPNTSFCFLDIRSPGLGDTAMYLCATSRTAGTGGAEQFFGPGTRLTVL.

The V call is TRBV11-2, the J call TRBJ2-7; a possible D gene is TRBD1 (7 bases). Germline CDR1 reads SGHAT; CDR2 reads FQNNGV. The ends were cut back, 5 bases at V and 3 bases at J, with 23 bases in the middle. There are 17 residues in the CDR3. The CDR3 here is CASSQGGGGGDFYEQYF. The CDR3 DNA is TGTGCCAGCAGCCAAGGAGGGGGCGGCGGGGACTTCTACGAGCAGTACTTC.

The chain links TRBV7-8 to TRBJ1-5, with TRBD1 identical over 9 bases. Unmatched junction bases numbered 7, after V lost 2 bases and J lost 5 bases. This CDR3 spans 16 amino acids. Germline V gives CDR1 SGHVS, CDR2 FQNEAQ. CDR3 in amino acids: CASSLLRTGVDQPQHF. CDR3 coding DNA: TGTGCCAGCAGCTTATTAAGGACAGGGGTAGATCAGCCCCAGCATTTT.

The chain couples TRBV7-6 to TRBJ1-2; no definite D call. Germline CDR1 SGHVS, CDR2 FNYEAQ. The CDR3 sequence is 15 residues long. The ends were cut back, 2 bases at V and 6 bases at J, with 16 bases in the middle. The CDR3 is CASSLRQPLSDGYTF. CDR3 sequence (DNA): TGTGCCAGCAGCTTAAGGCAGCCGTTAAGCGATGGCTACACCTTC. Combining the CDR3 with reference TRBV7-6 and TRBJ1-2 gives the whole variable domain GAGVSQSPRYKVTKRGQDVALRCDPISGHVSLYWYRQALGQGPEFLTYFNYEAQQDKSGLPNDRFSAERPEGSISTLTIQRTEQRDSAMYRCASSLRQPLSDGYTFGSGTRLTVV.

The chain uses TRBV12-5 and TRBJ2-5; TRBD2 matches at 7 bases. The CDR3 runs to 17 residues. Germline V CDR1 and CDR2: LGHNT, FRNRAP. V shed 2 bases, J shed 3 bases, and the junction held 12 bases outside the gene matches. Here the CDR3 DNA reads TGTGCTAGTGGTTTGCCCGGCCGGGACTACAATAAAGAGACCCAGTACTTC. As protein: CASGLPGRDYNKETQYF.

The chain combines TRBV27 with TRBJ1-1, with a tentative D call TRBD1 (6 bases). V lost 6 bases and J 11 bases, leaving 19 bases between the germline ends. This CDR3 is built from 13 residues. Germline V gene lookup returns CDR1 MNHEY and CDR2 SMNVEV (reference sequence). The CDR3 here is CASRGQGSRWAFF. CDR3 DNA sequence: TGTGCCAGCAGGGGCCAGGGGTCCCGGTGGGCTTTCTTT.

The rearrangement joins TRBV27 to TRBJ2-1, with TRBD2 as a possible D gene (6 bases). This CDR3 spans 14 amino acids. Germline V lookup: CDR1 MNHEY, CDR2 SMNVEV (reference sequence). Between the trimmed V and J ends, which lost 2 bases and 9 bases, there was a span of 14 bases. The CDR3 DNA reads TGTGCCAGCAGTTTAAGAATCCGGGGAGGTGAGCAGTTCTTC. This translates into CASSLRIRGGEQFF.

The genes are TRBV15 and TRBJ2-6; 7 nucleotides line up with TRBD1. CDR1 and CDR2 (germline): LNHNV, YYDKDF (reference sequence). J gave up 2 bases and V 6 bases, and 1 base lay outside the gene matches. The CDR3 length is 14 residues. The CDR3 is CATSTGAGANVLTF. CDR3 nucleotides: TGTGCCACCAGTACAGGGGCTGGGGCCAACGTCCTGACTTTC.

This rearrangement joins TRBV6-1 to TRBJ1-1; 7 bases map to TRBD1. The germline V gene has CDR1 MNHNS and CDR2 SASEGT. CDR3 length: 12 residues. V gave up 8 bases and J gave up 1 base; unmatched junction bases: 1. The CDR3 bases are TGTGCCAGCCGGACAGGGAACACTGAAGCTTTCTTT. This gives the protein CASRTGNTEAFF.

This chain joins TRBV6-1 and TRBJ2-1; 13 bases align to TRBD2. The CDR3 has 16 residues. J gave up 5 bases and V 4 bases, and 5 bases lay outside the gene matches. Germline assignment: CDR1 MNHNS and CDR2 SASEGT. The CDR3 coding sequence is TGTGCCAGCAGTGTAACCGGGACTAGCGGGAACAATGAGCAGTTCTTC. Its protein product is CASSVTGTSGNNEQFF.

The chain employs TRBV7-3 and TRBJ1-2; D gene ambiguous. The ends were cut back, 1 base at V and 2 bases at J, with 11 bases in the middle. This CDR3 has 15 amino acids. Germline-derived CDR1 and CDR2 are SGHTA and FQGTGA. CDR3 region: CASSLKMYSNYGYTF. In DNA form, the CDR3 reads TGTGCCAGCAGCTTAAAAATGTATTCGAACTATGGCTACACCTTC.

The chain is built from TRBV2 and TRBJ1-5; TRBD1 matches at 8 bases. The trim removed 8 bases at V and 6 bases at J, leaving 9 bases unmatched. Germline assignment: CDR1 SNHLY and CDR2 FYNNEI. This CDR3 region has 14 residues. CDR3: CASGVDRESQPQHF. In DNA form, the CDR3 reads TGTGCCAGCGGGGTGGACAGGGAGAGTCAGCCCCAGCATTTT.

The chain has TRBV27 and TRBJ2-7, with D perhaps TRBD2 (6 bases). The length of the CDR3 is 15 residues. V lost 2 bases, J lost 5 bases, and 16 bases lay in between. Looked up from germline, CDR1 is MNHEY and CDR2 is SMNVEV (reference sequence). The CDR3 spells CASSLAPGRKDEQYF. The DNA for the CDR3 is TGTGCCAGCAGTTTAGCCCCCGGGAGAAAAGACGAGCAGTACTTC.

This CDR3 reads CASSSTGRTSGTYNEQFF. DNA of the CDR3: TGTGCCAGCAGCTCAACGGGCCGGACTAGCGGGACGTACAATGAGCAGTTCTTC. V is TRBV7-8 and J is TRBJ2-1, with TRBD2 identical over 12 bases. The junction had 11 bases not matched to a gene; V was cut back by 4 bases and J by 4 bases. Per the germline V gene, CDR1 is SGHVS and CDR2 is FQNEAQ. CDR3 length equals 18 residues.

The rearrangement joins TRBV19 to TRBJ2-7; tentative D call: TRBD1 (5 bases). Trimming removed 1 base from V and 5 bases from J, with 12 bases in between. Germline V lookup: CDR1 LNHDA, CDR2 SQIVND (reference sequence). The CDR3 has 14 residues. For the CDR3, the DNA is TGTGCCAGTAGTATAGCTGCAGGGAACGACGAGCAGTACTTC. Translating gives CASSIAAGNDEQYF.

The gene calls are TRBV29-1 and TRBJ2-1; 9 bases agree with TRBD2. Germline assignment: CDR1 SQVTM and CDR2 ANQGSEA. The ends lost 4 bases at V and 5 bases at J; junction bases unmatched: 12. This CDR3 comprises 16 residues. The CDR3 region has the DNA TGCAGCGTTGTCGGGCTAGCGGGAAGGGGGGACAATGAGCAGTTCTTC. This gives the protein CSVVGLAGRGDNEQFF.

The chain is built from TRBV6-1 and TRBJ2-4; TRBD2 matches at 7 bases. Germline V gene sequence: CDR1 MNHNS, CDR2 SASEGT. The CDR3 totals 13 residues. Trimming cost V 5 bases and J 12 bases; bases outside gene matches: 10. The CDR3 nucleotides are TGTGCCAGCAGTCTGTCAGAGCGGGAATATCAGTACTTC. Translated: CASSLSEREYQYF.

This sequence joins TRBV10-3 and TRBJ2-2; 10 bases agree with TRBD2. Germline V lookup: CDR1 ENHRY, CDR2 SYGVKD. Trimming at V came to 8 bases and at J to 0 bases, leaving 12 bases not matched to a gene. The CDR3 contains 18 residues. Written as DNA, the CDR3 is TGTGCCATCGTCGCCGGGACTAGCGCGCCCGCGAACACCGGGGAGCTGTTTTTT. Residues: CAIVAGTSAPANTGELFF.

The J gene is TRBJ2-6, the V gene TRBV12-5; D ambiguous. The germline V gene encodes CDR1 LGHNT and CDR2 FRNRAP. V gave up 9 bases and J gave up 1 base, with 19 bases separating them. CDR3 length: 17 amino acids. CDR3 protein: CASHGPSPWSGANVLTF. The CDR3 nucleotides read TGTGCTAGCCATGGGCCTTCCCCCTGGTCTGGGGCCAACGTCCTGACTTTC.

As concerns this clone: One end of the junction is discordant with germline, which a read error may explain. This chain connects TRBV7-7 to TRBJ2-1, with TRBD1 matching 7 bases. This CDR3 is built from 15 residues. Germline assignment: CDR1 SSHAT and CDR2 FNYEAQ (reference sequence). In nucleotides, the CDR3 is TGTGCTAGCAGCTTAGGGCGACAGGGAGTGAATGAGCAGTTCTTC. Protein product: CASSLGRQGVNEQFF.

The V call is TRBV9, the J call TRBJ2-3, with 12 nucleotides matching TRBD2. The CDR3 is 18 amino acids. The germline V gene encodes CDR1 SGDLS and CDR2 YYNGEE. Losses at the gene ends were 4 bases for V and 4 bases for J; bases not matched to a gene: 13. CDR3 loop: CASSTGLAGKGGPDTQYF. CDR3 coding DNA: TGTGCCAGCAGCACAGGACTAGCGGGGAAAGGGGGGCCAGATACGCAGTATTTT.

This chain uses TRBV18 with TRBJ2-7; D is ambiguous. Trimming shortened V by 2 bases and J by 2 bases, and 7 bases separated the two germline ends. The CDR3 contains 13 residues. Germline lookup yields CDR1 KGHSH and CDR2 LQKENI. The CDR3 region has the DNA TGTGCCAGCTCACCAGGCCGGGCCTACGAGCAGTACTTC. Protein product: CASSPGRAYEQYF. Full variable domain (remainder filled in from reference TRBV18 and TRBJ2-7): NAGVMQNPRHLVRRRGQEARLRCSPMKGHSHVYWYRQLPEEGLKFMVYLQKENIIDESGMPKERFSAEFPKEGPSILRIQQVVRGDSAAYFCASSPGRAYEQYFGPGTRLTVT.

The rearrangement links TRBV5-4 to TRBJ1-2; 7 bases agree with TRBD1. Germline V CDR1 and CDR2: SGHNT, YYREEE (reference sequence). CDR3 length equals 14 residues. J gave up 7 bases and V 3 bases, and 9 bases lay outside the gene matches. This CDR3 is CASSSGDRELGYTF. Here the CDR3 DNA reads TGTGCCAGCAGCTCCGGTGACAGGGAACTTGGCTACACCTTC.